This entry features one T cell receptor (beta chain) sequence. This clonotype was seen many times. Its antigen specificity is not known. Nothing much larger sits one base from this clone, and base qualities are not available. The data were taken from a study of molecular identifiers for immune sequencing clone quantification (dated by TCRdb to about 2018). Background for the entire study: For a replicate experiment, the RNA from either around 20,000 or 100,000 naive CD8 T cells was divided into five aliquots, and four of those aliquots went on to sequencing. This methods study used CD8 T cells to benchmark TCR RNA copy counting and molecular-identifier clustering-based TCR repertoire sequencing (MIDCIRS).

The germline V gene gives CDR1 as SGHDT and CDR2 as YYEEEE. Inclusive of the bounding cysteine and phenylalanine, the CDR3 is 15 residues long. Only the CDR3 portion is preserved as DNA: 45 bases, with reading frame beginning at the first base. Clipping removes 0 bases from V and 7 bases from J, with 3 as the unmatched junction base count. Libraries of naive CD8 T cells were built from anywhere between about 19,000 and 1,100,000 sorted cells, with 10%, 30% or 50% of the purified RNA used. Naive CD8 T cells were FACS-sorted as CD8+CD4-CCR7+CD45RA+ on a BD FACSAria II into RLT Plus buffer. Roughly 10 TCR copies' worth of Jurkat RNA were spiked into roughly 19,000-1,000,000 naive CD8 T cell samples to test detection sensitivity. Enrichment of CD8 T cells was done with RosetteSep CD8+ T Cell Enrichment Cocktail plus Ficoll-Paque, and ACK red cell lysis came afterward. Library creation used PCR. Sequencing relied on a NextSeq 500. Preparation of bulk TCR libraries followed a previously described approach, with the TCR primers listed in Table S5. Purification of total RNA was performed with the Qiagen AllPrep DNA/RNA kit. Before analysis, reads from multiple sequencing runs of one library were combined. For the original study's pipeline: Reads were retained only if an exact TCR constant sequence was present, and the retained reads were trimmed to 150 nt and grouped according to their 12-nt molecular barcodes. Within each barcode group, reads were sub-clustered at a 15% Levenshtein threshold, and quality-weighted consensus sequences were built per RNA molecule. Non-functional sequences were filtered out, along with any lower-count sequence sitting one edit away from another sequence. Barcode sub-clusters with fewer than 20% of the maximum read count were removed, based on fitting two negative binomial distributions. TCRdb redid the processing of the public reads, applying fastp at Q25 and MiXCR, and retained in-frame beta chains. Each CDR3 protein gets just one entry, which takes the most common genes and DNA from the rows behind it. TCRdb's processing, not the study's, gives the V and J calls here. Within this sample are hundreds of thousands of distinct CDR3 sequences, with 25% of them counted one time only. The biggest ten clones account for 0.7% to 0.95% of the sample.

Summary of the overall study and its limitations: Identical TCR molecules sharing a barcode could cause highly expanded clone sizes to be underestimated. In CMV-specific effector cells, clones with more than 20 RNA copies contained over 99% of molecules, whereas in naive cells such clones contained under 1% of molecules. A single cell's worth of spiked-in Jurkat TCR RNA was reported detectable even among under 1.1 million naive CD8 T cells. The naive libraries included spiked-in Jurkat TCR RNA (roughly 9 copies' worth), and this RNA is not part of the donor repertoire. Modeling gave around 3.3 recovered TCR RNA copies per cell versus around 10 by digital PCR, implying about 30% capture efficiency. When barcode sub-clustering was omitted, TCR diversity was inflated by chimeric consensus sequences, with chimeras reaching as high as 47%.

The clonotype originates from a human donor in good health. Some libraries in this study had Jurkat cell RNA spiked in. Sequenced input: naive CD8+ T cells from blood, with Jurkat cell RNA spiked in. Per the publication, the cell subset or site label means: FACS-sorted CD8+CD4-CCR7+CD45RA+ naive T cells. The chain is encoded by TRBV5-6 joined to TRBJ2-3; the central 12 bases match TRBD2. The CDR3 corresponds to CASSLGTSGAYTQYF. The DNA sequence reads TGTGCCAGCAGCTTGGGGACTAGCGGGGCCTATACGCAGTATTTT.